This TCR beta chain stems from a study of blood T cell repertoires in COVID-19. Study details: PBMCs, B-cell-depleted T cells, or T cells provided the cDNA or gDNA that made up the material.

V lost 3 bases, J lost 7 bases, and 19 bases lay in between. CDR1 is ENHRY, CDR2 SYGVKD, per germline. The CDR3 contains 15 residues. TCRdb keeps only in-frame clones here, not all; method: immunoSEQ multiplex PCR. The data contain 110,000 to 150,000 clones, approximately 92% of them singletons. The material sequenced was peripheral blood. The TCR originated in a woman aged 60-75 years with active COVID-19. The rearrangement joins TRBV10-3 to TRBJ2-7, with D perhaps matching TRBD2 (5 bases). CDR3 DNA sequence: TGTGCCATCAGTGACCCGGGGAAGGATTTTGGTGAGCAGTACTTC. It encodes CAISDPGKDFGEQYF.